Shown below are 9 T cell receptor beta chains from a single sample sequenced in a study of identical twins. TCRdb redid the calling of the 5' RACE reads with MiXCR, one entry per CDR3 protein. The sample includes 420,000 or so distinct CDR3 sequences, around 18% of them seen just once. Material for sequencing was naive T cells sorted from blood. All receptors come from a man aged 45-60 years in good health.

A few counts support this clonotype. This chain links TRBV7-9 with TRBJ1-5; D uncertain. Germline lookup yields CDR1 SEHNR and CDR2 FQNEAQ (reference sequence). V lost 5 bases to trimming and J lost 0 bases, with 5 bases between them. The CDR3 spans 13 residues. The chain's CDR3 is CASSMYSNQPQHF. As DNA, the CDR3 is TGTGCCAGCAGCATGTATAGCAATCAGCCCCAGCATTTT.

This clonotype was picked up a small number of times. V gene TRBV12-3 or TRBV12-4 combines with J gene TRBJ2-2; 10 nucleotides line up with TRBD2. V dropped 8 bases and J dropped 4; count of bases not matched to a gene: 13. The length of the CDR3 is 17 residues. This CDR3 is CASAAASLAGVTGELFF. In DNA form, the CDR3 reads TGTGCCAGCGCGGCGGCCTCGCTAGCGGGAGTCACCGGGGAGCTGTTTTTT.

This clonotype has a handful of counts. The CDR3 protein is CASSVKGARTEAFF. DNA for the CDR3: TGCGCCAGCAGCGTAAAGGGGGCCAGAACTGAAGCTTTCTTT. The chain links TRBV5-1 to TRBJ1-1, with TRBD1 identical over 7 bases. The length of the CDR3 is 14 residues. V was clipped by 4 bases and J by 5 bases; unmatched bases: 8. Germline V gene sequence: CDR1 SGHRS, CDR2 YFSETQ.

Many counts were recorded for this clonotype. The chain employs TRBV12-3 or TRBV12-4 and TRBJ2-4; 9 bases match TRBD1. Germline trimming cut 7 bases from V and 7 bases from J; bases unmatched to any gene: 8. The CDR3 consists of 14 residues. The CDR3 DNA reads as TGTGCCAGCACCCCGGGACAGGGTTCGAACATTCAGTACTTC. It yields the protein CASTPGQGSNIQYF.

This clonotype was detected only a few times. This chain connects TRBV4-3 to TRBJ2-3; the D is unclear. The V and J ends lost 1 base and 3 bases respectively, with 5 bases between them. The CDR3 is 13 amino acids. Per the germline V gene, CDR1 is LGHNA and CDR2 is YSLEER. CDR3 amino acids: CASSQVLTDTQYF. The CDR3, as DNA: TGCGCCAGCAGCCAAGTTCTTACAGATACGCAGTATTTT.

The V gene is TRBV10-3, the J gene TRBJ1-3; 7 nucleotides line up with TRBD1. Germline trimming cut 6 bases from V and 4 bases from J; bases unmatched to any gene: 9. This CDR3 is built from 15 residues. CDR1 ENHRY and CDR2 SYGVKD come from the germline V gene. DNA for the CDR3: TGTGCCATCAGCCCACAGGGGAGTACCGGAAACACCATATATTTT. Translation: CAISPQGSTGNTIYF.

The sample holds one count of this clonotype. The V and J genes are TRBV6-5 and TRBJ1-1; D unclear. Germline values: CDR1 MNHEY, CDR2 SVGAGI. CDR3 length equals 14 residues. Trimming cost V 2 bases and J 1 base, with 8 bases left between them. CDR3 nucleotide sequence: TGTGCCAGCAGTTACGGTACAGCGAACACTGAAGCTTTCTTT. It is translated as CASSYGTANTEAFF.

The chain links TRBV5-4 to TRBJ1-1; D is undetermined. Germline values: CDR1 SGHNT, CDR2 YYREEE (reference sequence). Trimming pared 0 bases from V and 5 bases from J, leaving 5 bases between. This CDR3 is 12 amino acids long. DNA for the CDR3: TGTGCCAGCAGCTTGGAAAGGACTGAAGCTTTCTTT. It codes for CASSLERTEAFF.

The rearrangement links TRBV12-3 or TRBV12-4 to TRBJ2-1; D is unresolved. V was cut by 2 bases and J by 5 bases, with 10 bases left in between. The CDR3 consists of 14 residues. The CDR3 region has the DNA TGTGCCAGCAGTTTACGCAGAAATAACAATGAGCAGTTCTTC. This translates into CASSLRRNNNEQFF.